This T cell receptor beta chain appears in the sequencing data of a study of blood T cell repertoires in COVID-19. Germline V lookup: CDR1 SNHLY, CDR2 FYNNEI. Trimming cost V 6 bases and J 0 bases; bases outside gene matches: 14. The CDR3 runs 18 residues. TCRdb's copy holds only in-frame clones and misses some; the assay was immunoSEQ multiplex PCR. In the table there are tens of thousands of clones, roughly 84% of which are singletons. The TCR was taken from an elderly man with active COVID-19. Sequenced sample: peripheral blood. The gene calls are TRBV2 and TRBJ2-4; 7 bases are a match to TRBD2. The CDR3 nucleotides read TGTGCCAGCAGACATTGGACTAGTTCAAATCTAGCCAAAAACATTCAGTACTTC. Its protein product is CASRHWTSSNLAKNIQYF.